This entry lists 3 T cell receptor beta chains sequenced from one sample in a study of blood T cell repertoires in COVID-19. The repertoire was sequenced with immunoSEQ multiplex PCR; TCRdb's copy has only in-frame clones and lacks some. The table includes about 52,000 clones, approximately 82% detected once. Material for sequencing was peripheral blood. Receptors were obtained from a man between 65 and 79 years old with active COVID-19.

This rearrangement joins TRBV4-3 to TRBJ2-5; D might be TRBD2 (6 bases). The germline V and J ends were trimmed by 1 base and 2 bases, with 11 bases remaining between them. CDR1 and CDR2 (germline): LGHNA, YSLEER. The CDR3 is 15 amino acids. The CDR3 loop is CASSQVAAGQETQYF. The CDR3 nucleotides read TGCGCCAGCAGCCAAGTAGCGGCAGGGCAAGAGACCCAGTACTTC.

The rearrangement joins TRBV5-5 to TRBJ1-6; D is undetermined. Germline V gene lookup returns CDR1 SGHKS and CDR2 YYEKEE (reference sequence). The CDR3 length is 14 residues. V lost 0 bases, J lost 7 bases, and 8 bases lay in between. CDR3: CASSLGGQNSPLHF. CDR3 bases: TGTGCCAGCAGCTTGGGAGGCCAGAATTCACCCCTCCACTTT.

This chain joins TRBV5-1 and TRBJ1-3; perhaps TRBD1 as D (6 bases). Germline V CDR1 and CDR2: SGHRS, YFSETQ. Trimming pared 0 bases from V and 4 bases from J, leaving 17 bases between. There are 17 residues in the CDR3. The CDR3: CASSLGAAGAQGNTIYF. CDR3 nucleotides: TGCGCCAGCAGCTTGGGGGCAGCGGGGGCCCAGGGAAACACCATATATTTT.